A selection of T cell receptor beta chains follows, all from one sample in a study of beta chain features in type 1 diabetes. The protocol was immunoSEQ multiplex PCR, while the TCRdb copy is restricted to in-frame clones and leaves out a portion. The sample lists under 90,000 clones, roughly a third occurring once. Sequenced sample: stem cell memory CD4+ T cells from blood. The receptors derive from a woman aged 18-35 years in good health. CDR3s include the opening cysteine and the closing phenylalanine or tryptophan. Fields, in order: V gene, clone size, D gene, J gene, CDR3 protein, CDR3 DNA. The D gene is left open where the match is weak. Size tells how often a clone was seen (once, few, many) or the class of an expanded clone, and some rows leave it out.

>TRBV19|NA|NA|TRBJ1-2
CASSPFAEDYYGYTF
TGTGCCAGTAGCCCCTTTGCAGAAGACTACTATGGCTACACCTTC
>TRBV19|NA|NA|TRBJ2-1
CASSMVLTRAGYNEQFF
TGTGCCAGTAGTATGGTCCTTACGAGGGCCGGCTACAATGAGCAGTTCTTC
>TRBV2|few|NA|TRBJ1-1
CASGKVPTGHNTEAFF
TGTGCCAGCGGAAAGGTTCCTACCGGACACAACACTGAAGCTTTCTTT
>TRBV12-5|few|TRBD1|TRBJ2-5
CASGRTGGMETQYF
TGTGCTAGTGGGCGCACAGGGGGCATGGAGACCCAGTACTTC
>TRBV28|few|NA|TRBJ1-1
CASISNTEAFF
TGTGCCAGCATATCGAACACTGAAGCTTTCTTT
>TRBV5-1|NA|TRBD2|TRBJ2-1
CASSFSGSGPNEQFF
TGCGCCAGCAGCTTTAGCGGGAGTGGGCCCAATGAGCAGTTCTTC
>TRBV28|few|NA|TRBJ1-5
CASSRRQQPQHF
TGTGCCAGCTCCCGGAGGCAACAGCCCCAGCATTTT
>TRBV25-1|NA|NA|TRBJ1-1
CASSATGTEAFF
TGTGCCAGCAGTGCGACAGGCACTGAAGCTTTCTTT
>TRBV5-5|few|NA|TRBJ2-3
CASSFPGTDTQYF
TGTGCCAGCAGCTTTCCAGGGACAGATACGCAGTATTTT
>TRBV6-5|NA|NA|TRBJ1-3
CASSYSEGNSGNTIYF
TGTGCCAGCAGTTACTCAGAGGGAAACTCTGGAAACACCATATATTTT
>TRBV28|few|NA|TRBJ2-6
CASRSTGDGANVLTF
TGTGCCAGCAGATCCACAGGAGATGGGGCCAACGTCCTGACTTTC
>TRBV19|NA|TRBD2|TRBJ2-1
CASSFPVGLAGGQSEQFF
TGTGCCAGTAGTTTCCCGGTAGGACTAGCGGGAGGGCAGAGTGAGCAGTTCTTC
>TRBV11-3|NA|NA|TRBJ2-7
CASRQGAGKNYEQYF
TGTGCCAGCAGACAAGGGGCAGGAAAAAACTACGAGCAGTACTTC
>TRBV6-5|few|TRBD1|TRBJ1-2
CASSSGTVRGYTF
TGTGCCAGCAGCTCAGGGACAGTCCGCGGCTACACCTTC
>TRBV19|NA|NA|TRBJ2-1
CASSIQRDNEQFF
TGTGCCAGTAGCATTCAGAGGGACAATGAGCAGTTCTTC
>TRBV30|NA|TRBD1|TRBJ1-3
CAWSVPGGPGNTIYF
TGTGCCTGGAGTGTCCCAGGGGGGCCTGGAAACACCATATATTTT
>TRBV5-1|few|TRBD1|TRBJ2-7
CASSPRDRGRSGQYF
TGCGCCAGCAGCCCACGGGACAGGGGCCGTTCAGGGCAGTACTTC
>TRBV5-1|few|TRBD1|TRBJ1-4
CASSAITGELEKLFF
TGCGCCAGCAGCGCCATAACAGGGGAACTCGAAAAACTGTTTTTT
>TRBV15|NA|NA|TRBJ2-3
CATSIGGLDTQYF
TGTGCCACCAGCATTGGGGGGTTGGATACGCAGTATTTT
>TRBV7-6|NA|NA|TRBJ2-7
CASSLQGYEQYF
TGTGCCAGCAGCCTACAGGGCTACGAGCAGTACTTC
>TRBV18|few|TRBD1|TRBJ1-5
CASSPGQANQPQHF
TGTGCCAGCTCACCAGGACAGGCCAATCAGCCCCAGCATTTT
>TRBV6-5|NA|NA|TRBJ2-3
CASSYDPRADTQYF
TGTGCCAGCAGTTACGACCCCCGGGCAGATACGCAGTATTTT
>TRBV14|few|NA|TRBJ1-6
CASSGRPIWRALHF
TGTGCCAGCAGCGGCCGGCCAATTTGGAGGGCCCTCCACTTT
>TRBV5-1|NA|TRBD1|TRBJ2-3
CASSWGPTGATTDTQYF
TGCGCCAGCAGCTGGGGGCCCACAGGGGCGACCACAGATACGCAGTATTTT
>TRBV19|NA|TRBD1|TRBJ1-2
CATRRGQGGGYTF
TGTGCCACGAGAAGGGGACAGGGTGGTGGCTACACCTTC
>TRBV10-3|NA|TRBD2|TRBJ2-1
CAISEISGRRDEQFF
TGTGCCATCAGTGAGATTAGCGGGAGGAGGGATGAGCAGTTCTTC
>TRBV9|NA|TRBD1|TRBJ2-2
CASSVQGAPPGELFF
TGTGCCAGCAGCGTTCAGGGGGCGCCACCCGGGGAGCTGTTTTTT
>TRBV6-5|NA|TRBD1|TRBJ1-2
CASSSGGWDYGYTF
TGTGCCAGCAGCTCAGGGGGCTGGGACTATGGCTACACCTTC
>TRBV2|few|TRBD1|TRBJ2-5
CASRTQGVGETQYF
TGTGCCAGCAGGACACAGGGGGTTGGAGAGACCCAGTACTTC
>TRBV5-6|few|NA|TRBJ1-2
CASSSNRAYGYTF
TGTGCCAGCAGCTCGAACAGGGCTTATGGCTACACCTTC
>TRBV11-2|NA|NA|TRBJ2-2
CASSSQGATGELFF
TGTGCCAGCAGTTCACAGGGAGCCACCGGGGAGCTGTTTTTT
>TRBV6-1|few|NA|TRBJ2-7
CASSEGAYEQYF
TGTGCCAGCAGTGAGGGCGCCTACGAGCAGTACTTC
>TRBV14|many|NA|TRBJ2-7
CASRGAYEQYF
TGTGCCAGCAGAGGAGCCTACGAGCAGTACTTC
>TRBV5-4|NA|TRBD2|TRBJ2-2
CASSLAGLAANTGELFF
TGTGCCAGCAGCTTGGCCGGACTAGCGGCAAACACCGGGGAGCTGTTTTTT
>TRBV25-1|NA|NA|TRBJ1-1
CASSDQGHTEAFF
TGTGCCAGCAGTGACCAGGGCCACACTGAAGCTTTCTTT
>TRBV9|few|TRBD1|TRBJ2-1
CASSVTGGQGALKEQFF
TGTGCCAGCAGCGTCACGGGGGGACAGGGGGCGTTGAAAGAGCAGTTCTTC